This entry is about one T cell receptor (beta chain). Its specific antigen is unknown. Base qualities are missing; no much larger clone stands one base away. This specimen belongs to a study of blood T cell repertoires in COVID-19 (dated by TCRdb to about 2020). Regarding the complete study: Samples covering the acute and convalescent phases of COVID-19 were provided by collaborators in the United States, Italy and Spain. Where HLA class I and class II types were available, the types were taken from metadata supplied by the sample provider, not from assay-based typing. The dataset comprised deeply sampled blood TCRbeta repertoires from subjects exposed to, actively infected with, or recovered from COVID-19. The material from the prospective study consisted of cDNA or gDNA derived from T cells, B-cell-depleted T cells, or PBMCs. The repertoires were released in a freely available public database intended as a resource for research on the immune response to SARS-CoV-2. Sample metadata almost always included a de-identified subject ID, COVID-19 status, age in years and sex. Samples came from the ongoing ImmuneRACE study (first 160 participants) plus 1,254 subjects from 6 global collaborators. General findings and caveats noted by the study authors: The quantity of clinical and demographic metadata differed by source and by participant and was supplied without curation.

Collaborating institutions collected whole blood in K2EDTA tubes following their own protocols. For TCRbeta analysis, collaborators shipped samples in one of three forms: frozen whole blood, isolated PBMCs, or DNA extracted from either of those sample types. The immunoSEQ Assay, a bias-controlled multiplex PCR, was used to amplify TCRbeta CDR3 regions from genomic DNA. The study's own analysis went as follows. The number of nucleated cells in each sample was estimated by amplification of reference gene primers within the assay. Sequence reads were collapsed and filtered to measure the absolute abundance of every unique TCRbeta CDR3 rearrangement. For each sample, productive Simpson clonality was calculated as the square root of Simpson's diversity index over productive rearrangements. In its TCRdb copy, this immuneACCESS table keeps in-frame sequences only and misses some clones. Where compared with another copy, unresolved V genes explain less than half of these, and the others have no known cause. V, J and clone size were drawn from that table, and D and trimming were deduced from the DNA. A total of roughly 190,000 clones appear in this sample, about four fifths of them only once. Clones ranked in the top ten supply less than 7% of the sample.

At the junction V is shortened by 2 bases and J by 5 bases, with 10 bases in between. The germline V gene gives CDR1 as MDHEN and CDR2 as SYDVKM. The CDR3 runs 14 amino acids, cysteine and phenylalanine included. Only CDR3 DNA remains: 42 bases, in frame from the first base. The rearrangement joined TRBV28 to TRBJ1-5, with TRBD1 perhaps the D gene, on 5 matching bases. The sequence was obtained from a man aged 55 to 70 with acute or convalescent COVID-19. Sequencing was performed on peripheral blood. Here is the DNA: TGTGCCAGCAGTTTAGGAACAGGAGATCAGCCCCAGCATTTT. The encoded protein is CASSLGTGDQPQHF.